This T cell receptor beta chain came from a study of T cells in Graves' hyperthyroidism and ophthalmopathy (dated by TCRdb to between 2018 and 2020). Looking at the study overall: Peripheral blood was collected at initial diagnosis, before any treatment. To identify distinguishing TCR V-J signatures, a discovery cohort of about 95 patients was used, comprising some 45 with Graves' ophthalmopathy and 55 to 65 with stable Graves' hyperthyroidism. The paper reports TCR Vbeta CDR3 sequencing of some 140 peripheral blood samples: over 40 ophthalmopathy, around 80 hyperthyroidism and around 17 progressor patients. For training and testing, the 80 to 100 patients in the discovery cohort were randomly divided in a 7:3 ratio. Once sampling was done, hyperthyroidism patients were given methimazole at a starting dose of 30 mg daily, whereas ophthalmopathy patients were given high-dose intravenous methylprednisolone. In addition, the study compared T-cell repertoires in thyroid tissue and in blood from five to seven Graves' hyperthyroidism patients. Prospective prediction of ophthalmopathy was tested in an independent validation cohort of approximately 18 hyperthyroidism patients and 17 patients who later progressed to ophthalmopathy.

What the research found in general, with its limitations: No statistical method was used to fix the sample size in advance, and group allocation was not hidden from the investigators. Most expanded thyroid clonotypes (frequency above 0.001) were also detected in blood, suggesting blood repertoires may reflect thyroid immune responses. A 13 V-J signature model separated ophthalmopathy from stable hyperthyroidism, with 87.88% sensitivity and just under 84% specificity in cross-validation and 80%/75% in testing. During validation, the model predicted progression to ophthalmopathy a median of around 7 months ahead of onset, with 60% to 71% sensitivity and roughly 72% specificity.

This clonotype has just a few counts. The antigen this receptor binds is unknown. No much larger clone is present one base from it, and per-base qualities are unavailable. From the cysteine through the phenylalanine, the CDR3 covers 15 amino acids. The entry retains the CDR3 DNA only, 45 bases that are in frame from base 1. The germline V gene yields MGHDK for CDR1 and SYGVNS for CDR2. V loses 4 bases, J loses 7 bases, and the germline ends lie 14 bases apart. Stable Graves' hyperthyroidism was defined as no progression to ophthalmopathy during 18 months of follow-up. Hyperthyroidism patients were newly diagnosed, with disease duration under 2 months, and aged 18 to 65 years. Any patient with an uncontrolled infection, another autoimmune disease, pregnancy or lactation was excluded. Clinical symptoms, serum thyroxine and TRAb, thyroid ultrasound, and orbital computed tomography formed the basis for the diagnoses. Ficoll-Paque density gradient centrifugation was used to isolate PBMCs from 9.5 to 10 ml of fresh peripheral blood. Total RNA was extracted using Trizol reagent, and RNA quality was assessed on an Agilent 2100 Bioanalyzer.

TCR beta CDR3 regions were amplified from RNA transcripts. The first round of RT-PCR for the TCR CDR3 was performed with the HTBI primer set and the Qiagen OneStep RT-PCR kit. Libraries were constructed in a second round of multiplex PCR, after which size selection and purification were carried out. Libraries were sequenced paired-end with 100 bp reads on an Illumina HiSeq2000. Per the authors' processing: SOAPnuke was used to process the raw data, throwing out any read that contained adapters or uncalled bases, had a mean Phred below 15, or lacked an exact constant-primer or identifier match. COPE v1.2.5 was used to merge high-quality paired reads, and clonotypes were defined as unique nucleotide sequences. Clonotypes were aligned to IMGT TRBV, TRBD and TRBJ reference segments using MiTCR v1.1. The analysis included only V-J combinations with a frequency above 0.0001, which together covered more than 99% of the repertoires. A TCS score was defined as the ratio of F50 (clonal expansion) to E x V (chaos), with BLOSUM62-based TCRdist applied between CDR3 peptides within each V-J. Welch's t-statistics and random forest reduced 450 to 600 V-J features to 13, which were used in a naive Bayes classifier (R e1071). The Morisita-Horn index was used to measure how similar the thyroid and blood repertoires were. Using fastp at Q25 and MiXCR, TCRdb reprocessed the public reads and kept productive beta chains. CDR3 protein sequences are deduplicated, and each keeps its most common genes and DNA. These V and J calls rely on TCRdb rather than the paper's analysis. The sample profile shows roughly 700,000 distinct CDR3 sequences; roughly 32% of them were found once. The leading ten clones occupy around 29% of the sample.

The TCR was taken from a middle-aged woman with Graves' hyperthyroidism. The chain is assembled from TRBV25-1 and TRBJ1-6; the D region possibly corresponds to TRBD1 (5 bases align). The sequenced sample was blood. The DNA sequence is given as TGTGCCAGCAGTGCGCACGGGACGGGGAATTCACCCCTCCACTTT. Translated, this gives CASSAHGTGNSPLHF.